Listed here is a single TCR beta chain. Its antigen is unknown. This entry is derived from a study of T cell responses to AZD1222 COVID-19 vaccine. Findings and caveats of the study: White British ancestry dominated among donors, who included more females, and clonal diversity was possibly underestimated. It was only after the peak T cell response that any repertoires were sampled. Only five or six individuals given AZD1222 were seropositive at baseline. Spike-wide vaccine-associated CD4 TCRs dominated at 160-218 and 743-854.

Germline loops: CDR1 GTSNPN, CDR2 SVGIG (reference sequence). This CDR3 region has 11 residues. V was pared by 4 bases and J by 2 bases, with 5 bases between. Using immunoSEQ multiplex PCR, the repertoire was profiled, and TCRdb retains in-frame clones only, with some absent. Of 140,000 to 150,000 clones listed, 85% to 95% were seen once; the top ten hold 5.1%. The sample in question was peripheral blood, obtained on day 0 of AZD1222 vaccination. The V gene is TRBV30, the J gene TRBJ1-2; no reliable D call. The TCR sequence derives from an adult in good health. The CDR3: CAWTDNYGYTF. The CDR3 region has the DNA TGTGCCTGGACAGACAACTATGGCTACACCTTC.